This is a list of T cell receptor beta chains from one sample in a study of blood T cell repertoires in COVID-19. The protocol was immunoSEQ multiplex PCR, while the TCRdb copy is restricted to in-frame clones and leaves out a portion. In the table there are 95,000 to 110,000 clones, around 88% of which are singletons. Sequences were obtained from peripheral blood. These receptors were collected from a human donor in a cohort sampled during active COVID-19. Both conserved end residues are part of each CDR3. A D gene is named only where the DNA matches it firmly. The listing skips clone size in some rows; elsewhere it reads once, few, many or a size class.

v_call,j_call,clone_size,d_call,cdr3_length,cdr3_aa,cdr3_nt
TRBV19,TRBJ1-6,NA,TRBD1,16,CASSRTGGAYNSPLHF,TGTGCCAGTAGCCGGACAGGGGGCGCCTATAATTCACCCCTCCACTTT
TRBV18,TRBJ2-3,NA,NA,16,CASSHLDTVSTDTQYF,TGTGCCAGCTCCCACCTCGACACGGTTTCCACAGATACGCAGTATTTT
TRBV27,TRBJ1-2,NA,NA,13,CASSFQANYGYTF,TGTGCCAGCAGTTTTCAGGCGAACTATGGCTACACCTTC
TRBV12-3/TRBV12-4,TRBJ2-5,NA,TRBD1,13,CASSGTGSETQYF,TGTGCCAGCAGTGGGACAGGGTCGGAGACCCAGTACTTC
TRBV9,TRBJ2-1,NA,NA,13,CASSKTVYNEQFF,TGTGCCAGCAGCAAGACAGTTTACAATGAGCAGTTCTTC
TRBV5-4,TRBJ2-1,NA,TRBD2,14,CASSSKRGHNEQFF,TGTGCCAGCAGCTCCAAGCGGGGGCACAATGAGCAGTTCTTC
TRBV28,TRBJ2-1,NA,NA,14,CASSPLAPGNEQFF,TGTGCCAGCAGCCCCCTAGCTCCGGGTAATGAGCAGTTCTTC
TRBV3-1/TRBV3-2,TRBJ2-7,NA,NA,14,CASSSGTGFYEQYF,TGTGCCAGCAGCTCCGGGACTGGTTTCTACGAGCAATACTTC
TRBV18,TRBJ1-6,NA,TRBD1,15,CASSRGQGQNSPLHF,TGTGCCAGCTCACGAGGACAGGGACAGAATTCACCCCTCCACTTT
TRBV20-1,TRBJ1-6,NA,NA,15,CSASGGGAANSPLHF,TGCAGTGCTAGTGGGGGCGGAGCAGCAAATTCACCCCTCCACTTT
TRBV28,TRBJ2-7,NA,TRBD1,15,CASSLGGQGAYEQYF,TGTGCCAGCAGTTTAGGGGGACAGGGGGCCTACGAGCAGTACTTC
TRBV11-2,TRBJ2-5,once,NA,13,CASSFSEDGTQYF,TGTGCCAGCAGCTTTTCCGAGGATGGGACCCAGTACTTC
TRBV28,TRBJ1-4,NA,NA,16,CASSSKRQGLDEKLFF,TGTGCCAGCAGTTCCAAAAGGCAGGGACTTGATGAAAAACTGTTTTTT
TRBV7-2,TRBJ2-1,NA,TRBD2,16,CASSLVGGYTYNEQFF,TGTGCCAGCAGCTTAGTGGGGGGGTATACCTACAATGAGCAGTTCTTC
TRBV5-1,TRBJ2-3,NA,TRBD2,18,CASSRGGLAGGPLDTQYF,TGCGCCAGCAGCCGAGGGGGGCTAGCGGGAGGGCCACTAGATACGCAGTATTTT
TRBV27,TRBJ2-7,NA,NA,14,CASSFLGTGHEQYF,TGTGCCAGCAGTTTTCTCGGTACTGGTCACGAGCAGTACTTC
TRBV10-1,TRBJ2-7,NA,NA,16,CASSDGASGPPSEQYF,TGCGCCAGCAGTGATGGGGCCTCAGGGCCCCCGTCGGAGCAGTACTTC
TRBV28,TRBJ2-7,NA,TRBD1,15,CASIRTGAGGREQYF,TGTGCCAGCATCCGGACAGGGGCAGGAGGACGCGAGCAGTACTTC
TRBV5-1,TRBJ1-4,NA,NA,14,CASSLAGSSRKLFF,TGCGCCAGCAGCTTGGCCGGGTCATCCCGAAAACTGTTTTTT
TRBV28,TRBJ1-6,NA,TRBD1,14,CASSSTGDHSPLHF,TGTGCCAGCAGTTCGACAGGGGACCATTCACCCCTCCACTTT
TRBV9,TRBJ2-1,NA,NA,14,CASSVEGQTLGQFF,TGTGCCAGCAGCGTAGAGGGGCAGACCCTAGGGCAGTTCTTC
TRBV4-3,TRBJ2-7,once,NA,13,CASSLSQTYEQYF,TGCGCCAGCAGCCTTTCGCAGACTTACGAGCAGTACTTC
TRBV5-4,TRBJ1-2,NA,TRBD1,15,CASSFAGGGGYGYTF,TGTGCCAGCAGCTTTGCAGGGGGCGGTGGGTATGGCTACACCTTC
TRBV7-2,TRBJ2-1,NA,TRBD1,14,CASSYGTGKREQFF,TGTGCCAGCAGCTATGGGACAGGTAAAAGGGAGCAGTTCTTC
TRBV4-3,TRBJ2-1,NA,TRBD2,18,CASSQDGGDRTTYNEQFF,TGCGCCAGCAGCCAAGATGGGGGGGATCGGACTACTTACAATGAGCAGTTCTTC
TRBV5-6,TRBJ2-7,NA,TRBD2,14,CASSLAGTGLEQYF,TGTGCCAGCAGCTTAGCGGGAACGGGCCTCGAGCAGTACTTC